Following are 23 T cell receptor beta chains from one sample sequenced in a study of vaccination and CD4 T cells after COVID-19. The antigens for these receptors are not known. The Oncomine TCR Beta short-read assay sequenced DNA from cultured CD4+ T cells. TCRdb re-called the PCR reads through MiXCR, storing one row per CDR3 protein. The sample has fewer than 12,000 distinct CDR3 sequences; 64% are singletons. Treatment here: approximately nine-day PBMC culture with coronavirus spike peptide pools or control peptides (ViraFEST assay). The sequenced material came from CD4+ T cells from blood, cultured in vitro. These receptors were collected from a human donor who had recovered from COVID-19.

This clonotype is judged medium-sized. V is TRBV19 and J is TRBJ1-1, with 10 bases matching TRBD1. The CDR3 extends over 21 amino acids. The germline V gene has CDR1 LNHDA and CDR2 SQIVND (reference sequence). J gave up 2 bases and V 3 bases, and 21 bases lay outside the gene matches. In nucleotides, the CDR3 is TGTGCCAGTAGTATTCCCTCCGGGACAGGGGCCGCGCATGGTTTCAACACTGAAGCTTTCTTT. Its translation is CASSIPSGTGAAHGFNTEAFF.

This clonotype came up once. The chain joins TRBV7-2 to TRBJ2-7; 11 positions match TRBD2. J gave up 3 bases and V 6 bases, and 10 bases lay outside the gene matches. From germline, CDR1 is SGHTA and CDR2 FQGNSA. The CDR3 contains 16 residues. The CDR3 DNA follows: TGTGCCAGCAGGGATCGGACTAGCGGGCCCAGCTACGAGCAGTACTTC. Protein sequence: CASRDRTSGPSYEQYF.

This sequence joins TRBV10-1 and TRBJ2-5; D may correspond to TRBD1 or TRBD2 (6 bases each). Trimming pared 6 bases from V and 0 bases from J, leaving 14 bases between. There are 15 residues in the CDR3. Germline V CDR1 and CDR2: WNHNN, SYGVQD (reference sequence). CDR3 DNA sequence: TGCGCCAGCAGAGGGGGGCAAGCGAACCAAGAGACCCAGTACTTC. This codes for CASRGGQANQETQYF.

The chain uses TRBV7-2 and TRBJ1-1, with D uncertain. The germline V gene has CDR1 SGHTA and CDR2 FQGNSA. The CDR3 is made up of 13 amino acids. Trimming removed 2 bases at V and 1 base at J, with 5 bases between. The CDR3 sequence: CASSLNRNTEAFF. In DNA, the CDR3 is TGTGCCAGCAGCTTAAACCGGAACACTGAAGCTTTCTTT.

This clonotype is deemed medium-sized (0.01 to 0.1%). The chain has TRBV2 and TRBJ2-5; 7 bases are a match to TRBD2. Germline loops: CDR1 SNHLY, CDR2 FYNNEI. The CDR3 is made up of 12 amino acids. J gave up 4 bases and V 7 bases, and 3 bases lay outside the gene matches. CDR3 nucleotide sequence: TGTGCCAGCAACTGGGGGGGAGAGACCCAGTACTTC. Protein: CASNWGGETQYF.

CDR3 in DNA: TGTGCCAGCAGCAAAGCGAGCGCCCGGATCACGGACAGAACTTATGACTACACCTTC. This codes for CASSKASARITDRTYDYTF. The gene calls are TRBV21-1 and TRBJ1-2; the table's D call TRBD1 went unverified against the DNA. TRBV21-1 is a pseudogene. The CDR3 sequence is 19 residues long.

This clonotype was seen more than once but under ten times. The chain recombines TRBV24-1 with TRBJ1-2; D unclear. The V and J ends lost 3 bases and 6 bases respectively, with 10 bases between them. The CDR3 extends over 13 amino acids. Looked up from germline, CDR1 is KGHDR and CDR2 is SFDVKD. Here the CDR3 DNA reads TGTGCCACCAGTGATCCAAGGACCAATGGCTACACCTTC. It is translated as CATSDPRTNGYTF.

In this sample, this clonotype turned up a few times. The genes are TRBV19 and TRBJ1-1; 8 positions agree with TRBD1. CDR3 size: 13 residues. V shed 4 bases and J 4 bases; nucleotides not matched to a gene: 2. Germline-derived CDR1 and CDR2 are LNHDA and SQIVND (reference sequence). The CDR3 DNA sequence: TGTGCCAGTAGTAATACAGGGGGCACTGAAGCTTTCTTT. Its translation: CASSNTGGTEAFF.

The chain uses TRBV20-1 and TRBJ2-7; 10 bases map to TRBD1. Germline lookup yields CDR1 DFQATT and CDR2 SNEGSKA (reference sequence). The J segment lost 3 bases and the V segment lost 6 bases, leaving 8 bases of the junction unmatched. The CDR3 sequence is 14 residues long. The CDR3 coding sequence is TGCAGTGCCGAAGGCGGGACAGGGGACTACGAGCAGTACTTC. Protein sequence: CSAEGGTGDYEQYF.

The V call is TRBV20-1, the J call TRBJ2-1, with 9 bases matching TRBD2. Germline V lookup: CDR1 DFQATT, CDR2 SNEGSKA (reference sequence). Trimming removed 6 bases from V and 5 bases from J; junction bases left unmatched: 8. The length of the CDR3 is 14 residues. CDR3 region: CSAHRLAENNEQFF. The CDR3 DNA sequence: TGCAGTGCCCACAGACTAGCGGAAAACAATGAGCAGTTCTTC.

The gene calls are TRBV10-3 and TRBJ1-1; no firm D call. Germline CDR1 is ENHRY and CDR2 is SYGVKD. V lost 6 bases and J lost 0, with 8 bases in between. The CDR3 is 13 residues long. CDR3 nucleotide sequence: TGTGCCATCAGCGGCACCATGAACACTGAAGCTTTCTTT. It yields the protein CAISGTMNTEAFF.

CDR3 DNA sequence: TGTGCCAGCAGCCCGGGGGGAAGCAATCAGCCCCAGCATTTT. As protein: CASSPGGSNQPQHF. The J gene is TRBJ1-5, the V gene TRBV7-9; the D gene is possibly TRBD1 (5 bases). Germline V gene lookup returns CDR1 SEHNR and CDR2 FQNEAQ (reference sequence). CDR3 length equals 14 residues. Trimming stripped 5 bases from V and 1 base from J, with 9 bases between.

The chain uses TRBV6-1 and TRBJ1-1, with D maybe TRBD1 (5 bases). Germline CDR1 MNHNS, CDR2 SASEGT. This CDR3 is 14 amino acids long. V lost 8 bases and J 3 bases, leaving 16 bases between the germline ends. The CDR3 nucleotides read TGTGCCAGCGCCCGGGGGGGAGGGTACACTGAAGCTTTCTTT. This encodes CASARGGGYTEAFF.

The J gene is TRBJ2-5, the V gene TRBV28; D call uncertain. V lost 3 bases to trimming and J lost 4 bases, with 12 bases between them. The V gene's germline CDR1 is MDHEN and CDR2 SYDVKM. There are 14 residues in the CDR3. CDR3 protein: CASSFETMRETQYF. The CDR3 nucleotides are TGTGCCAGCAGTTTTGAGACGATGCGAGAGACCCAGTACTTC.

V gene TRBV6-5 combines with J gene TRBJ2-5, with D possibly matching TRBD2 (5 bases). Deletions cut 2 bases from V and 4 bases from J, with 11 bases between. Germline assignment: CDR1 MNHEY and CDR2 SVGAGI. There are 14 residues in the CDR3. In nucleotides, the CDR3 is TGTGCCAGCAGTTACGGTCTGAGCGGAGAGACCCAGTACTTC. It encodes CASSYGLSGETQYF.

This clonotype was counted a few times. The chain employs TRBV7-8 and TRBJ1-3; 7 bases are shared with TRBD1. The V gene's germline CDR1 is SGHVS and CDR2 FQNEAQ. J gave up 3 bases and V 3 bases, and 5 bases lay outside the gene matches. CDR3 size: 15 residues. CDR3 loop: CASSFLRQGGNTIYF. As DNA, the CDR3 is TGTGCCAGCAGCTTCCTAAGACAGGGTGGAAACACCATATATTTT. Supplemented by reference TRBV7-8 and TRBJ1-3, the full variable domain reads GAGVSQSPRYKVAKRGQDVALRCDPISGHVSLFWYQQALGQGPEFLTYFQNEAQLDKSGLPSDRFFAERPEGSVSTLKIQRTQQEDSAVYLCASSFLRQGGNTIYFGEGSWLTVV.

The chain is built from TRBV20-1 and TRBJ1-2; D not resolved. The germline V gene encodes CDR1 DFQATT and CDR2 SNEGSKA (reference sequence). V lost 3 bases and J lost 6, with 20 bases in between. This CDR3 spans 15 amino acids. CDR3: CSASERGRANHGYTF. In DNA, the CDR3 is TGCAGTGCTAGTGAGCGAGGCAGAGCAAACCATGGCTACACCTTC.

This clonotype was seen only a few times. The chain employs TRBV20-1 and TRBJ2-3; TRBD2 is a possible D gene (6 bases). CDR1 and CDR2 (germline): DFQATT, SNEGSKA (reference sequence). V lost 5 bases to trimming and J lost 1 base, with 10 bases between them. The CDR3 is made up of 13 amino acids. The CDR3 loop is CSARGGGTDTQYF. The CDR3 nucleotides are TGCAGTGCTCGAGGCGGGGGCACAGATACGCAGTATTTT.

The chain has TRBV20-1 and TRBJ2-7; 7 nucleotides agree with TRBD2. The length of the CDR3 is 18 residues. Germline loops: CDR1 DFQATT, CDR2 SNEGSKA (reference sequence). V gave up 1 base and J gave up 3 bases; unmatched junction bases: 18. CDR3 nucleotides: TGCAGTGCTAGAGGTCCTAGCGGTTTCCGACCATTCAGCTACGAGCAGTACTTC. Translation gives CSARGPSGFRPFSYEQYF.

In this sample, this clonotype turned up a few times. V gene TRBV7-2 combines with J gene TRBJ2-2; 9 bases are a match to TRBD1. Losses at the gene ends were 5 bases for V and 7 bases for J; bases not matched to a gene: 5. This CDR3 has 14 residues. Germline V gene lookup returns CDR1 SGHTA and CDR2 FQGNSA. CDR3: CASSLRTGVGELFF. In nucleotides, the CDR3 is TGTGCCAGCAGCCTCCGGACAGGGGTCGGGGAGCTGTTTTTT.

This clonotype has only a few counts. The V and J genes are TRBV30 and TRBJ1-6; maybe TRBD1 (5 bases). The CDR3 length is 15 residues. V gave up 1 base and J gave up 0 bases, with 7 bases separating them. CDR1 GTSNPN and CDR2 SVGIG come from the germline V gene (reference sequence). The CDR3 here is CAWSGQSSYNSPLHF. DNA for the CDR3: TGTGCCTGGAGTGGACAGAGCTCCTATAATTCACCCCTCCACTTT.

This chain connects TRBV20-1 to TRBJ2-5, with unresolved D. Trimming took 0 bases from V and 3 from J, leaving 17 bases between them. CDR3 length: 16 amino acids. Per germline, CDR1 DFQATT and CDR2 SNEGSKA (reference sequence). The CDR3 coding sequence is TGCAGTGCTAGAGAAGGTTCGGCGGCCTCCGAAGAGACCCAGTACTTC. It is translated as CSAREGSAASEETQYF.

The rearrangement links TRBV30 to TRBJ1-5, with a possible D match to TRBD1 (6 bases). The CDR3 runs to 13 residues. The V gene's germline CDR1 is GTSNPN and CDR2 SVGIG (reference sequence). V lost 3 bases to trimming and J lost 4 bases, with 10 bases between them. The CDR3 DNA reads as TGTGCCTGGAGAGTAGGGGGGAATCAGCCCCAGCATTTT. Its translation is CAWRVGGNQPQHF.